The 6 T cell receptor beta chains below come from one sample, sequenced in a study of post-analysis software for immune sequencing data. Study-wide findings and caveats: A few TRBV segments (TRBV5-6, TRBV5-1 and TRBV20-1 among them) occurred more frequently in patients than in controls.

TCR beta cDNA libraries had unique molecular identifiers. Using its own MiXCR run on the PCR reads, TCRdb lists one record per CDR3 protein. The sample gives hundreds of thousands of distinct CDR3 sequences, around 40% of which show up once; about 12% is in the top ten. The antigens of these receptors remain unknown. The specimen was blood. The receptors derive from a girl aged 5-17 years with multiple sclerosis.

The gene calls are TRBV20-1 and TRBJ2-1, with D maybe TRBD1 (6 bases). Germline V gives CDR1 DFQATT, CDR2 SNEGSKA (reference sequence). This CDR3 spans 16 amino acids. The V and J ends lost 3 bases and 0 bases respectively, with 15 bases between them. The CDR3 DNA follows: TGCAGTGCTAGTGGGGTGTCGGGACACTCCTACAATGAGCAGTTCTTC. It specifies CSASGVSGHSYNEQFF.

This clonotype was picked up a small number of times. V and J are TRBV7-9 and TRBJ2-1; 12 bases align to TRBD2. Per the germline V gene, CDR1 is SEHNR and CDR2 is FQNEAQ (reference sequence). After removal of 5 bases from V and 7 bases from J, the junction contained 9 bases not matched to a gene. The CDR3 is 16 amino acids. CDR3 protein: CASSTGRLAGGNEQFF. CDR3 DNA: TGTGCCAGCAGCACGGGACGGCTAGCGGGAGGGAATGAGCAGTTCTTC. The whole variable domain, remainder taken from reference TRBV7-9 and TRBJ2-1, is DTGVSQNPRHKITKRGQNVTFRCDPISEHNRLYWYRQTLGQGPEFLTYFQNEAQLEKSRLLSDRFSAERPKGSFSTLEIQRTEQGDSAMYLCASSTGRLAGGNEQFFGPGTRLTVL.

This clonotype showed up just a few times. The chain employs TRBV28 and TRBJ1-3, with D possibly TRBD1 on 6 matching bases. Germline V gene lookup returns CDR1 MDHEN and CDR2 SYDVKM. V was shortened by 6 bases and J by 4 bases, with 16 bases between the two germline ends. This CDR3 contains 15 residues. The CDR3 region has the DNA TGTGCCAGCAGAGTACAGGGTTCACTCGGAAACACCATATATTTT. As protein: CASRVQGSLGNTIYF. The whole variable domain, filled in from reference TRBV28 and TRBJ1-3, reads DVKVTQSSRYLVKRTGEKVFLECVQDMDHENMFWYRQDPGLGLRLIYFSYDVKMKEKGDIPEGYSVSREKKERFSLILESASTNQTSMYLCASRVQGSLGNTIYFGEGSWLTVV.

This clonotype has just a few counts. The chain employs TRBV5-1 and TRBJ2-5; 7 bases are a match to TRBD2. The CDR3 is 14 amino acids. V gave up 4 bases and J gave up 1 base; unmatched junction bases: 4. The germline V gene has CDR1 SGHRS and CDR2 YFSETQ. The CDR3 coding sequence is TGCGCCAGCAGCCTAGGGACTATCCAAGAGACCCAGTACTTC. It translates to CASSLGTIQETQYF.

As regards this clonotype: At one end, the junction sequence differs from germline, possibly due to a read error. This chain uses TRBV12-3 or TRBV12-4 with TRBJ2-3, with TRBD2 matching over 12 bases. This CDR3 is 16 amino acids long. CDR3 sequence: CASSPPGLAGTDAQYF. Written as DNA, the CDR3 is TGTGCCAGCAGTCCCCCGGGACTAGCGGGCACAGATGCGCAGTATTTT.

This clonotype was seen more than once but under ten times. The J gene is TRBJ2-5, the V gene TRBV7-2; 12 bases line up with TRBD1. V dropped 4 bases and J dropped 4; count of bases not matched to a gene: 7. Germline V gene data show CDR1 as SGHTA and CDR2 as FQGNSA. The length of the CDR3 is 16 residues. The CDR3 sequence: CASSWGGQGALETQYF. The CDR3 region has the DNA TGTGCCAGCAGCTGGGGGGGACAGGGGGCCTTAGAGACCCAGTACTTC.